The 10 T cell receptor beta chains below all came from one sample that was sequenced in a study of blood T cells in healthy people across ages. A sample-barcoded 5' primer and a J-beta primer mix were used in a second PCR of roughly 6 to 11 cycles. One entry per CDR3 protein results from TCRdb running MiXCR on the 5' RACE reads. The sample yields about 1.4 million distinct CDR3 sequences, 59% seen once. Sequenced sample: blood. These receptors were collected from a young man in good health.

The V gene is TRBV7-9, the J gene TRBJ2-3, with 12 bases aligning to TRBD2. Trimming cost V 5 bases and J 3 bases; bases outside gene matches: 9. This CDR3 is built from 17 residues. Germline assignment: CDR1 SEHNR and CDR2 FQNEAQ (reference sequence). CDR3 DNA sequence: TGTGCCAGCAGCCCCAAGCTAGCGGGAGGGCCGACAGATACGCAGTATTTT. It codes for CASSPKLAGGPTDTQYF.

The V gene is TRBV5-1, the J gene TRBJ1-2; weak D call: TRBD1 (6 bases). The CDR3 extends over 14 amino acids. Germline loops: CDR1 SGHRS, CDR2 YFSETQ. With 1 base removed from V and 4 bases from J, the gap between germline ends came to 11 bases. The CDR3 protein is CASSLFSDSYGYTF. The CDR3 DNA follows: TGCGCCAGCAGCTTGTTCTCGGACAGCTATGGCTACACCTTC.

There are a few counts of this clonotype. The J gene is TRBJ2-7, the V gene TRBV7-2; 8 nucleotides align to TRBD1. This CDR3 contains 15 residues. Looked up from germline, CDR1 is SGHTA and CDR2 is FQGNSA. J was trimmed by 1 base and V by 4 bases; bases with no gene match: 6. The CDR3 region is CASSSDRAGSYEQYF. The CDR3, as DNA: TGTGCCAGCAGCTCGGACAGGGCTGGGTCCTACGAGCAGTACTTC.

The rearrangement uses TRBV6-5 and TRBJ1-1; tentative D call: TRBD1 (5 bases). CDR1 and CDR2 (germline): MNHEY, SVGAGI. CDR3 length equals 16 residues. The V and J ends lost 6 bases and 0 bases respectively, with 17 bases between them. CDR3 loop: CASSPTVRQLNTEAFF. For the CDR3, the DNA is TGTGCCAGCAGCCCTACTGTCCGACAGCTGAACACTGAAGCTTTCTTT.

J is TRBJ2-1 and V is TRBV7-2; TRBD1 agrees at 7 bases. Germline V gene sequence: CDR1 SGHTA, CDR2 FQGNSA. The ends lost 6 bases at V and 9 bases at J; junction bases unmatched: 14. The length of the CDR3 is 15 residues. The CDR3 region is CASRSRTGRLSEQFF. The CDR3 DNA reads as TGTGCCAGCAGATCCCGGACAGGACGATTGAGTGAGCAGTTCTTC.

The sample holds a few counts of this clonotype. V gene TRBV20-1 combines with J gene TRBJ1-5; the D gene is possibly TRBD1 (5 bases). The CDR3 is 12 amino acids. Germline CDR1 reads DFQATT; CDR2 reads SNEGSKA (reference sequence). V was pared by 6 bases and J by 0 bases, with 6 bases between. CDR3 in amino acids: CSAGDSNQPQHF. CDR3 coding DNA: TGCAGTGCGGGGGATAGCAATCAGCCCCAGCATTTT.

This clonotype was detected ten times or more. This chain uses TRBV20-1 with TRBJ2-7; D is unclear. The CDR3 is 14 residues long. Looked up from germline, CDR1 is DFQATT and CDR2 is SNEGSKA (reference sequence). V lost 0 bases, J lost 1 base, and 10 bases lay in between. The CDR3 coding sequence is TGCAGTGCTAGAGATGGGGATTGGTCCTACGAGCAGTACTTC. It is translated as CSARDGDWSYEQYF.

This sequence joins TRBV27 and TRBJ2-2, with D perhaps matching TRBD2 (5 bases). The CDR3 sequence is 17 residues long. The germline CDR1 and CDR2 sequences are MNHEY and SMNVEV (reference sequence). Trimming cost V 0 bases and J 2 bases, with 13 bases left between them. CDR3 sequence reads: CASSLSSEGRNTGELFF. DNA for the CDR3: TGTGCCAGCAGTTTATCGTCCGAGGGCAGAAACACCGGGGAGCTGTTTTTT.

This rearrangement joins TRBV19 to TRBJ2-7; no firm D call. The CDR3 is 14 amino acids. Deletions cut 3 bases from V and 9 bases from J, with 18 bases between. The germline V gene has CDR1 LNHDA and CDR2 SQIVND (reference sequence). The DNA for the CDR3 is TGTGCCAGTAGTATGTTGTGGTCTTCGACTGGGCAGTACTTC. Translated: CASSMLWSSTGQYF.

In this sample, this clonotype turned up a few times. This sequence joins TRBV15 and TRBJ1-1; D possibly corresponds to TRBD1 (5 bases). With 5 bases removed from V and 6 bases from J, the gap between germline ends came to 19 bases. Per the germline V gene, CDR1 is LNHNV and CDR2 is YYDKDF (reference sequence). CDR3 length: 15 amino acids. The CDR3 nucleotides are TGTGCCACCAGCCGAGTGCGAGACGGGGACTCTGAAGCTTTCTTT. Encoded protein: CATSRVRDGDSEAFF.